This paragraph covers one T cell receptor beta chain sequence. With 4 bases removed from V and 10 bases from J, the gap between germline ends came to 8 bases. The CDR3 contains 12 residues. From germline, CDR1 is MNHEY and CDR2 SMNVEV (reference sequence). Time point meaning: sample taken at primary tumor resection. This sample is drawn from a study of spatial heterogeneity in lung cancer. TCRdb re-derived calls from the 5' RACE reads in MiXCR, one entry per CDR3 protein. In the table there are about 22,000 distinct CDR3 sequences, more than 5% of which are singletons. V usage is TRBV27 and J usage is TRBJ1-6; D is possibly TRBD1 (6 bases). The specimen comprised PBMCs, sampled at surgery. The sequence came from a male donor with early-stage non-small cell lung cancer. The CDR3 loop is CASSWGGSPLHF. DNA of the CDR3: TGTGCCAGCAGTTGGGGGGGCTCACCCCTCCACTTT.